This T cell receptor (beta chain) was identified in a study of OX40 agonist ivuxolimab in advanced cancers. On the study more broadly: The dose-escalation cohort was over 65% male, with a mean age of around 60 years, ranging roughly 20 to 90. Partial response was recorded in three patients: one hepatocellular carcinoma and two cutaneous melanoma cases.

Using immunoSEQ multiplex PCR, the repertoire was profiled, and TCRdb retains in-frame clones only, with some absent. The sample lists around 50,000 clones, roughly 85% occurring once. The sample consisted of CD4+ or CD8+ T cells sorted from blood, taken in a trial of the OX40 agonist ivuxolimab. This receptor was taken from an adult with an advanced solid tumor such as melanoma, head and neck, liver or kidney cancer.

In DNA form, the CDR3 reads TGTGCCAGCAGCTTACCTACCCACGAGCAGTACGTC. Residues: CASSLPTHEQYV. J is TRBJ2-7 and V is TRBV11-2; D gene uncertain. The germline V and J ends were trimmed by 2 bases and 5 bases, with 7 bases remaining between them. The CDR3 is made up of 12 amino acids. Germline V gives CDR1 SGHAT, CDR2 FQNNGV.